This TCR beta chain was sequenced in a study of cytomegalovirus exposure and HLA in healthy donors (dated by TCRdb to between 2016 and 2019). About the full investigation: According to an earlier analysis of 587 of the donors, 150 million to 200 million T cells yielded over 100 million unique TCR beta sequences and around 300 Gb of sequence data. High-throughput TCR immunosequencing, statistical association of individual TCRs with disease status, and machine learning were combined to predict cytomegalovirus infection status. Rather than using new phenotypic data, the later analysis identified candidate immune exposures from TCR beta sequences and from how often those sequences occurred across donors. A handful of DR-DQ haplotypes were handled as single units for association and clustering because linkage in the cohort was strong. The study used immunosequencing to profile the T cell repertoires of several hundred subjects and linked those repertoires to cytomegalovirus serostatus. Of the roughly 400 genotyped donors, approximately 83% fell in the genetic ancestry cluster associated with self-reported Caucasian donors. Every repertoire in the discovery cohort had been generated on one and the same sequencing platform. A later genetic analysis used genome-wide SNP genotypes for about 60% of the 666 donors, treating that subset as a discovery cohort. Among 398 genotyped donors of the cohort, an average of roughly 230,000 unique TCR beta nucleotide sequences was sequenced per donor, of which roughly 17% were non-productive. An earlier analysis of 587 of the donors applied high-throughput TCR beta sequencing to assess whether each TCR beta V gene segment acted as functional or pseudogenic. Donor age, sex, ethnicity and CMV serostatus were compiled together with the repertoire data. Along with the 666-subject first cohort, a separate validation cohort of more than 90 different subjects was used. A later analysis re-examined previously published TCR beta repertoires from more than 650 donors and added high-resolution HLA genotyping to investigate patterns of TCR occurrence. The study aimed to test whether cataloging public T cell receptors could reveal signatures of past pathogen exposure. HLA typing covered class I and class II loci at four-digit resolution. The number of typed donors differed by locus: about 620-640 for A, B, C, DRB1 and DQB1; 500 to 550 for DQA1; approximately 610 for DPA1; and roughly 450 for DPB1. Roughly 310 gigabases of sequencing data and tens of millions of unique TCR sequences were included in an early release covering over 600 HLA-typed donors. Results and caveats for the whole study, not just this receptor: Because HLA typing was missing for some donors at each locus, association tests included only the typed subset. A further reported finding was that TCR beta sequences accurately predicted the HLA-A and HLA-B alleles for most subjects in the first cohort. The cohort was sequenced for TCR beta chains only, and without alpha or paired-chain data the features that could be detected were limited. While some public TCRs were present in many individuals, most TCR sequences turned up only very rarely across donors. The study gave a list of 150 to 200 TCR beta chains associated with cytomegalovirus. For the cohort, immune exposure information was limited to CMV serostatus. The earlier analysis of 587 of the donors excluded seventeen rarely observed V segments, including chromosome 9 orphons, because counts were too low. Presence/absence analyses assumed roughly uniform sequencing depth across donors, an assumption that may not hold. An association between a missense DCLRE1C variant and V-gene and J-gene trimming of TCR beta chains was found in a later genetic analysis and replicated in an independent cohort. According to a later genetic analysis, donors in an Asian-associated ancestry cluster had fewer N-insertions in productive TCRs than the approximately 650-donor mean. In a later analysis, several top co-occurrence clusters were reported to appear linked to parvovirus B19, influenza, CMV and Epstein-Barr virus. In vitro tests confirmed that a few of the cytomegalovirus-associated TCR beta chains recognize cytomegalovirus antigens. At a false discovery rate of 0.05, a later analysis linked around 17,000 TCR beta sequences to specific HLA alleles. An earlier analysis of around 540 of the donors showed that most TCR beta V segments appeared in productive rearrangements either about 87% or about 30% of the time, which broadly matched IMGT annotations. A later analysis found that TCR association rates varied across HLA loci, with DRB1 alleles showing the most associated TCRs and HLA-C alleles the fewest. The authors suggested that the approach could potentially be extended to other disease states and immunological phenotypes. In both the original and validation cohorts, the classifier was reported to diagnose cytomegalovirus status with high specificity and sensitivity. Linkage disequilibrium might explain the correlated functional status among segregating V segments, but an unknown experimental factor could not be ruled out. In a later analysis, HLA-associated TCR beta chains were found to be more clonally expanded and to have lower generation probabilities than equally common non-associated chains. Most CMV-associated TCR beta chains appeared to be HLA-restricted in a later analysis, and the HLA associations seemed to be driven largely by CMV exposure. A group of highly shared sequence variants was considered likely to be a technical artifact of the sequencing pipeline. Assigning TCR associations to individual alleles was difficult when HLA alleles, especially DR and DQ, strongly co-occurred.

The sample holds a few counts of this clone. This receptor's antigen is unknown. Base quality data are lacking; no much larger clone is found one base away. To prepare the library, the immunoSEQ multiplex PCR assay was applied. For the multiplex PCR, a mixture combining 60 forward primers for TCR Vbeta segments and 13 reverse primers for TCR Jbeta segments was used. The CDR3 region of rearranged TCR beta genes was amplified from genomic DNA with a multiplex PCR assay. The Illumina HiSeq System was used to sequence the amplified TCR beta libraries as 87-base-pair reads. The published analysis was carried out like this. In a later analysis, some 80 million unique TCR beta chains were counted across the 500 to 850 repertoires, and approximately 11 million of these chains were shared by at least two donors. To remove PCR and sequencing errors, raw reads were error-corrected and collapsed into unique sequences using a nearest-neighbor algorithm that merged closely related sequences. CDR3 sequences were aligned to IMGT reference sequences to assign V, D and J gene segments. For a sequence to be retained, at least a six-nucleotide match to both a V gene segment and a J gene segment was required. A rearrangement was called productive if the CDR3 had no stop codons and remained in frame with V and J, and every other rearrangement was called non-productive. Following IMGT convention, CDR3 was defined as the stretch from the second conserved V-encoded cysteine up to the conserved J-encoded phenylalanine. The earlier analysis of 500 to 650 of the donors excluded any sequence lacking an unambiguous match to a single V gene segment. In an earlier analysis of some 590 of the donors, a V segment was called functional when productive rearrangements were above 56.7%, and segregating when the standard deviation between donors exceeded 5%. A statistical classification framework was built to diagnose cytomegalovirus status from the catalog of TCR beta chain sequences. A later analysis assigned V and J genes by comparing TCR nucleotide sequences with IMGT/GENE-DB human TR gene sequences. A later analysis assigned CDR3 sequences and most-parsimonious VDJ recombination scenarios with the TCRdist pipeline. In a later analysis, each TCR beta chain was defined by its CDR3 amino acid sequence together with its V-gene family, and reads without a unique V-gene family were excluded. As a way to deal with suspected cross-contamination and a sequencing artifact, a later analysis dropped approximately 570 nucleotide sequences that were highly shared and had low generation probability. In a later analysis, a clonal expansion index was calculated for each public chain from normalized within-repertoire ranks of inferred template counts. In a later analysis, generation probabilities were computed using a VDJ recombination model fitted to out-of-frame rearrangements, and the results were checked against IGoR. In a later analysis, hypergeometric tests were used to score TCR-TCR, TCR-HLA and TCR-CMV co-occurrence, with a repertoire-size bias correction applied to TCR pairs. False discovery rates were estimated in a later analysis by permuting HLA or CMV assignments 20 times. In a later analysis, co-occurring TCRs were grouped with DBSCAN, and TCRdist sequence similarity was added when clustering was performed within HLA-allele-positive subsets. Repertoires with fewer than 30,000 or more than 120,000 public chains, plus five repertoires with anomalous nucleotide sharing, were excluded from co-occurrence clustering. In TCRdb, the immuneACCESS table is reduced to in-frame sequences with V and J assigned. These tables do not hold every clone; where another copy was compared, an unresolved V gene accounts for under half, and the others remain unexplained. V and J calls and clone size are as listed in that table; D and trimming were resolved from the DNA. The sample contains around 160,000 clones, 65% to 80% of them found a single time. Over 2% of the sample is in the top ten clones.

The cohort consisted of some 730 healthy bone marrow donors. At the time of sampling, every cohort member was nominally healthy, though immune exposures that went unrecorded were likely present. The donor tested CMV seropositive and was one of the 289 seropositive cohort members. A peripheral blood sample was provided by each donor, and peripheral blood mononuclear cells were used for TCR beta sequencing. Genomic DNA extraction from the blood cell samples was performed with the Qiagen DNeasy Blood Extraction Kit. The sequenced sample consisted of PBMCs. This TCR derives from a middle-aged woman in good health and CMV-seropositive.

The CDR3 is CASSEMTVQETQYF. In nucleotide form, the sequence is TGTGCCAGCAGTGAAATGACAGTCCAAGAGACCCAGTACTTC. The chain is assembled from TRBV6-1 and TRBJ2-5; the D gene is perhaps TRBD1, on 5 matching bases. From a lookup of the germline V gene, CDR1 and CDR2 are MNHNS and SASEGT. Including the terminal cysteine and phenylalanine, the CDR3 comprises 14 residues. Only CDR3 DNA is held: 42 bases, read in frame from base 1. V lost 2 bases and J lost 1 base; the stretch between them is 8 bases long.